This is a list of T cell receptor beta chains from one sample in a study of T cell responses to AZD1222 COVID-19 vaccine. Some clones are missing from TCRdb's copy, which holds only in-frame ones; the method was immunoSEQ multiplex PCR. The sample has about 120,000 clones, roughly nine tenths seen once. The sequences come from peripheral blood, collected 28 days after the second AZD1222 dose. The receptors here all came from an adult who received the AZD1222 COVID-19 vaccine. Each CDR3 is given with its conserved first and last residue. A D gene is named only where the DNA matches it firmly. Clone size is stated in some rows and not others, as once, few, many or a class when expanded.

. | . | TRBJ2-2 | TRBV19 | CASSIPPGELFF | TGTGCCAGTAGTATCCCCCCCGGGGAGCTGTTTTTT
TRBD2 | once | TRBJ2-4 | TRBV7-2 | CASSYGTRGNIQYF | TGTGCCAGCAGCTACGGGACTAGAGGGAACATTCAGTACTTC
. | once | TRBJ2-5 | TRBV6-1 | CASSELGRETQYF | TGTGCCAGCAGTGAATTAGGGCGAGAGACCCAGTACTTC
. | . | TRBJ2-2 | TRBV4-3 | CASSQGQDPGNTGELFF | TGCGCCAGCAGCCAAGGTCAGGATCCGGGGAACACCGGGGAGCTGTTTTTT
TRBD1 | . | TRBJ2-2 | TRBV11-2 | CASAGQVNTGELFF | TGTGCCAGCGCGGGACAGGTGAACACCGGGGAGCTGTTTTTT
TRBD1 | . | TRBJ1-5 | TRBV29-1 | CSVSDRAGNQPQHF | TGCAGCGTCTCAGACAGGGCCGGCAATCAGCCCCAGCATTTT
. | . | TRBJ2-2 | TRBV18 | CASSPAVTGELFF | TGTGCCAGCTCACCAGCTGTAACCGGGGAGCTGTTTTTT
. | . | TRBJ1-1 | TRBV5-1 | CASGRELNTEAFF | TGCGCCAGCGGCAGGGAGCTGAACACTGAAGCTTTCTTT
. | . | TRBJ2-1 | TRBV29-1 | CSVVLGPSYNEQFF | TGCAGCGTTGTACTGGGACCTTCCTACAATGAGCAGTTCTTC
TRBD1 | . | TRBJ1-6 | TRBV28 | CASSSAGTGWSPLHF | TGTGCCAGCAGTTCCGCCGGGACAGGGTGGTCACCCCTCCACTTT
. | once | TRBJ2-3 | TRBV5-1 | CASSNGQSTDTQYF | TGCGCCAGCAGCAACGGACAGTCCACAGATACGCAGTATTTT
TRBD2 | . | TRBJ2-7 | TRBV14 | CASSQGGGRSFEQYF | TGTGCCAGCAGCCAAGGCGGGGGACGCTCTTTCGAGCAGTACTTC
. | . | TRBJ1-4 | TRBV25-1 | CASSDLGRRNEKLFF | TGTGCCAGCAGTGATCTTGGCAGGAGAAATGAAAAACTGTTTTTT
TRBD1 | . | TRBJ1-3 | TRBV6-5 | CASSRGVRSGNTIYF | TGTGCCAGTTCCAGGGGGGTACGCTCTGGAAACACCATATATTTT